These T cell receptor beta chains were read from a single sample in a study of CD8 T cells in Susac syndrome. TCRdb fed the immunoSEQ multiplex PCR reads into MiXCR, producing one record per CDR3 protein. The data hold 110,000 or so distinct CDR3 sequences, with around 95% observed a single time. What was sequenced was CD4+ T cells from PBMCs. Receptors were obtained from a human donor in good health. Each CDR3 is given with its conserved first and last residue. D genes are given only for firm matches. A row's size may be missing; if present it is once, few, many or a size class.

cdr3_nt cdr3_aa d_call clone_size j_call v_call
TGCAGTGCTAGAGATCCGGTATCAGATACGCAGTATTTT CSARDPVSDTQYF - - TRBJ2-3 TRBV20-1
TGCAGCGCCTGGGACCTAAAAGAGACCCAGTACTTC CSAWDLKETQYF - - TRBJ2-5 TRBV29-1
TGTGCCAGCAGTCTGGAGACGGAAGCGGGTACGCAGTATTTT CASSLETEAGTQYF - - TRBJ2-3 TRBV2
TGTGCCAGCAGTGAGCTCGCTGGGAACACTGAAGCTTTCTTT CASSELAGNTEAFF - - TRBJ1-1 TRBV6-1
TGTGCCAGCAGCCCCCGGGACGGCGAATTCTACGAGCAGTACTTC CASSPRDGEFYEQYF - - TRBJ2-7 TRBV7-3
TGTGCCAGCAGCTTAGTACGGGATAGCAATCAGCCCCAGCATTTT CASSLVRDSNQPQHF - - TRBJ1-5 TRBV7-2
TGTGCCATCGGGACTACACAATTACCTAACACCGGGGAGCTGTTTTTT CAIGTTQLPNTGELFF TRBD2 - TRBJ2-2 TRBV10-3
TGCAGTGCTAGTTTGGCCAGGGTCACCGGGGAGCTGTTTTTT CSASLARVTGELFF - - TRBJ2-2 TRBV20-1
TGCAGCGTTGATAAGGATAACGGGAGGAGAGATGAGCAGTTCTTC CSVDKDNGRRDEQFF TRBD2 - TRBJ2-1 TRBV29-1
TGCAGCGTTGCAGGACTAGCGGGAGGCCGGGCGGAGCAGTTCTTC CSVAGLAGGRAEQFF TRBD2 - TRBJ2-1 TRBV29-1
TGTGCCAGCAGTTACTCATCCAGCGCCACCGGGGAGCTGTTTTTT CASSYSSSATGELFF - - TRBJ2-2 TRBV6-5
TGTGCCTGGATCCCCGCCTCGGCAGGAGCTCAACCCGGGGCCAACGTCCTGACTTTC CAWIPASAGAQPGANVLTF - - TRBJ2-6 TRBV30
TGTGCCAGCTCGAAGGGAACCTACAATGAGCAGTTCTTC CASSKGTYNEQFF - once TRBJ2-1 TRBV3-1
TGTGCCAGCAGCCAAGTCTGGACAGGGAGTCACGAGCAGTACTTC CASSQVWTGSHEQYF TRBD1 - TRBJ2-7 TRBV12-3/TRBV12-4
TGCAGTGCTAAATCAAGGAGCTTACTGAACACTGAAGCTTTCTTT CSAKSRSLLNTEAFF - - TRBJ1-1 TRBV20-1
TGTGCCAGCAGCCGCACCCCAGGGGAGGAAGGCTATGGCTACACCTTC CASSRTPGEEGYGYTF - once TRBJ1-2 TRBV11-1
TGTGCCAGCAGCTCTGGACTTATACCGTTCTTC CASSSGLIPFF - - TRBJ2-1 TRBV7-9
TGTGCCAGTAGTATCGGGAGCGAACCCTACAATGAGCAGTTCTTC CASSIGSEPYNEQFF - - TRBJ2-1 TRBV19
TGTGCCTGGACATCCCAGTTGAACACTGAAGCTTTCTTT CAWTSQLNTEAFF - once TRBJ1-1 TRBV30
TGCAGTGCTAGAGATCGGCGGCTCGGACTAGCCTACGAGCAGTACTTC CSARDRRLGLAYEQYF TRBD2 - TRBJ2-7 TRBV20-1
TGCAGCGTTGACTTGGATAGCACAGATACGCAGTATTTT CSVDLDSTDTQYF - few TRBJ2-3 TRBV29-1
TGTGCCAGTAGGAAACCGGGACTAGCAGACCATGAGCAGTTCTTC CASRKPGLADHEQFF TRBD2 - TRBJ2-1 TRBV19